What follows is one T cell receptor beta chain and its context. As a fraction of the sample, this clone is medium-sized (0.01 to 0.1%). Its antigen is currently not known. No qualities accompany the bases; no much larger clone lies one base away. Preparation of the library involved the immunoSEQ multiplex PCR assay. Here the immuneACCESS table is served through TCRdb, limited to in-frame sequences with V and J called. Missing clones are a known gap in these copies; in checked studies unresolved V genes cover under half, and the rest lacks a known reason. This sample lists 100,000 to 150,000 clones; roughly 90% were detected once. The ten largest make up around 1.8% of the sample. This entry belongs to a study of control samples from healthy donors and cancer patients (dated by TCRdb to the early 2020s). Material: blood. The TCR sequence derives from a man aged 18 to 35 in good health.

The CDR3 in this case is CASSPDRDHGYTF. The sequenced DNA is TGTGCCAGCTCACCCGACAGGGACCATGGCTACACCTTC. The sequence links TRBV18 to TRBJ1-2, with 7 bases matching TRBD1. Germline trimming: 3 bases from V, 6 bases from J; junction bases outside gene matches: 4. CDR1 and CDR2 were assigned from the germline V gene as KGHSH and LQKENI. Including cysteine and phenylalanine, the CDR3 has 13 amino acids. Only the CDR3 portion is preserved as DNA: 39 bases, with reading frame beginning at the first base.